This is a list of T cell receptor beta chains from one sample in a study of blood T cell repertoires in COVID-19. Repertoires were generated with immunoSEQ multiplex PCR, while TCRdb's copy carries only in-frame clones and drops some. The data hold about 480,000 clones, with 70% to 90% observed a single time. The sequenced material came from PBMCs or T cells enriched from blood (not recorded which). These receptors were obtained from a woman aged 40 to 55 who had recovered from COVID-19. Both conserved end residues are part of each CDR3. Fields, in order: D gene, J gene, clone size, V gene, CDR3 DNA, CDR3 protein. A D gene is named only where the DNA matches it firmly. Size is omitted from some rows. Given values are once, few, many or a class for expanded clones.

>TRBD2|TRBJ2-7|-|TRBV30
TGTGCCTGGAGTGTATACGCGGGAGGGCCCTACGAGCAGTACTTC
CAWSVYAGGPYEQYF
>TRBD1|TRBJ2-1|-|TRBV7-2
TGTGCCAGCAGCCCGGAGACAGGGTCCTCCTACAATGAGCAGTTCTTC
CASSPETGSSYNEQFF
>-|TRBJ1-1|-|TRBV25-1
TGTGCCAGCAGTGAGGGCCCCACGTCGACTGAAGCTTTCTTT
CASSEGPTSTEAFF
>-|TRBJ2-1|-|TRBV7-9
TGTGCCAGCAGCTTTCTAGGTGAGCAGTTCTTC
CASSFLGEQFF
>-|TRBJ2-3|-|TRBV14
TGTGCCAGCAGCCAACGGCGGGGGCTCAGCACAGATACGCAGTATTTT
CASSQRRGLSTDTQYF
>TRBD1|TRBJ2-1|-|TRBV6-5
TGTGCCAGCAGGGGGACAGCTTACAATGAGCAGTTCTTC
CASRGTAYNEQFF
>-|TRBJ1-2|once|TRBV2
TGTGCCAGCAGGGGACAAGCAGTCGGTAGTGGCTACACCTTC
CASRGQAVGSGYTF
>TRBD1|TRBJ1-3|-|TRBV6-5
TGTGCCTCCAGCCGCCAGGGGGATGGAAACACCATATATTTT
CASSRQGDGNTIYF
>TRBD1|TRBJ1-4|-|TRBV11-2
TGTGCCAGCAGCCAGACAGGGGTTCAAGAAAAACTGTTTTTT
CASSQTGVQEKLFF
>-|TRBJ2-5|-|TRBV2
TGTGCCAGCAGGCTGGGACACCCAGGCCAAGAGACCCAGTACTTC
CASRLGHPGQETQYF